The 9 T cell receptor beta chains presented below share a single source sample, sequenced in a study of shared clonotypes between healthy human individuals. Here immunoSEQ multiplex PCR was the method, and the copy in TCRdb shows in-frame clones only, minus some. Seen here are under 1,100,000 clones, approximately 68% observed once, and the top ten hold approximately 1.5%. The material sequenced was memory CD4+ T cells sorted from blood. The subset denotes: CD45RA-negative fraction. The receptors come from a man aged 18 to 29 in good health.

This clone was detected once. In nucleotides, the CDR3 is TGTGCCAGCAGCGCCGGACAGGGGGGTAGCGAGCAGTACTTC. Protein product: CASSAGQGGSEQYF. The chain couples TRBV7-6 to TRBJ2-7, with 10 bases lining up with TRBD1. The J segment lost 6 bases and the V segment lost 5 bases, leaving 7 bases of the junction unmatched. The germline CDR1 and CDR2 sequences are SGHVS and FNYEAQ. The CDR3 contains 14 residues.

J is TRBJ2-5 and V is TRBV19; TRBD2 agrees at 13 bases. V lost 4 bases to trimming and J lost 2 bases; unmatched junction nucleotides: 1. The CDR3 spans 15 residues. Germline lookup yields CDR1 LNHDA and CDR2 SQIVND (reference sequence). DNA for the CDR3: TGTGCCAGTAGTAAACTAGCGGGGGGGCAAGAGACCCAGTACTTC. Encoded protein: CASSKLAGGQETQYF.

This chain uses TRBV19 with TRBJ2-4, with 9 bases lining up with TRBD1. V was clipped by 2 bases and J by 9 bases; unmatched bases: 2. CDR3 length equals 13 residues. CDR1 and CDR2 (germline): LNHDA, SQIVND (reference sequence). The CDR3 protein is CASSITGGPIQYF. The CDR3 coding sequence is TGTGCCAGTAGTATAACAGGGGGCCCCATTCAGTACTTC.

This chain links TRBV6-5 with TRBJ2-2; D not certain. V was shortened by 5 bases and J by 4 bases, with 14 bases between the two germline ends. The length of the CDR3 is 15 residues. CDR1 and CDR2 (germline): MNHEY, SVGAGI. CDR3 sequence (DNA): TGTGCCAGCAGTCTAACCCGTCTGGGCACCGGGGAGCTGTTTTTT. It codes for CASSLTRLGTGELFF.

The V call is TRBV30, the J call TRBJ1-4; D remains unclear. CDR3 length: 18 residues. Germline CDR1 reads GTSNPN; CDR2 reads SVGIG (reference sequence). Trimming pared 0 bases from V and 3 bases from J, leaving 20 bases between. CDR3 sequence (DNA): TGTGCCTGGAGTGTAAGGAACAGCCGCTTGGCGGCTAATGAAAAACTGTTTTTT. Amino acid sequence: CAWSVRNSRLAANEKLFF. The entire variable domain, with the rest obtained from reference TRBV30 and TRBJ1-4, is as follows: SQTIHQWPATLVQPVGSPLSLECTVEGTSNPNLYWYRQAAGRGLQLLFYSVGIGQISSEVPQNLSASRPQDRQFILSSKKLLLSDSGFYLCAWSVRNSRLAANEKLFFGSGTQLSVL.

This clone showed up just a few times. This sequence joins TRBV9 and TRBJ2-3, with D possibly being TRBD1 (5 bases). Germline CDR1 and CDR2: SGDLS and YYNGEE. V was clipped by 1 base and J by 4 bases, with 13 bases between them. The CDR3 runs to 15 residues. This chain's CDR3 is CASSVSQGGADTQYF. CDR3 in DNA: TGTGCCAGCAGCGTAAGCCAGGGCGGTGCAGATACGCAGTATTTT.

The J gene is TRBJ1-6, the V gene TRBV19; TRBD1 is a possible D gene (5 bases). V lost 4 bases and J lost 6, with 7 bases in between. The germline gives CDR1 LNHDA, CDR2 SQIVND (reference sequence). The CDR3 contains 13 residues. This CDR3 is CASSRQLNSPLHF. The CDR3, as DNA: TGTGCCAGTAGTAGACAGCTTAATTCACCCCTCCACTTT.

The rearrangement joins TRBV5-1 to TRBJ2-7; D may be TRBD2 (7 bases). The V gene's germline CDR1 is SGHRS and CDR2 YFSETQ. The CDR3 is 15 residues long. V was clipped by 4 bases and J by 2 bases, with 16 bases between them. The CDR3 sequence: CASSPGGKGPYEQYF. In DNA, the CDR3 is TGCGCCAGCAGCCCGGGGGGCAAAGGGCCCTACGAGCAGTACTTC.

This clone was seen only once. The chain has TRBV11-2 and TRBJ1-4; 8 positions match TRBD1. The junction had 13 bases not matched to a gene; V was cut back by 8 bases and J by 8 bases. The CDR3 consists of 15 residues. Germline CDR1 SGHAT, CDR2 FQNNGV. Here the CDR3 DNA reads TGTGCCAGCGGGGGCCTTGGACAGGGTCGAGAAAAACTGTTTTTT. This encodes CASGGLGQGREKLFF.